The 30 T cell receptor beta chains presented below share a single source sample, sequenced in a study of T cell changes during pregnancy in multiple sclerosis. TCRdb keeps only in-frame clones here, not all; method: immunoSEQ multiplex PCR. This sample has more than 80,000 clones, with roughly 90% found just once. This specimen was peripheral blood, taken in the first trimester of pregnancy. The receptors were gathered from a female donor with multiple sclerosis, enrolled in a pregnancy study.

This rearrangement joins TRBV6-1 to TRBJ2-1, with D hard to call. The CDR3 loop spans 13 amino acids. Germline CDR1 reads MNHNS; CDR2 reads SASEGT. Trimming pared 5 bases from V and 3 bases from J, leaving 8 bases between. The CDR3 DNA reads TGTGCCAGCAGTATTGACAACTACAATGAGCAGTTCTTC. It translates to CASSIDNYNEQFF.

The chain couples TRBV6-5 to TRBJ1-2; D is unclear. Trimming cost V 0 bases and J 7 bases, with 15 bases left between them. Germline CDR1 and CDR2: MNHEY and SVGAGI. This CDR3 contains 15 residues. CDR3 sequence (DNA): TGTGCCAGCAGTTACTCGATGTTCCTGACGGGTGGCTACACCTTC. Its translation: CASSYSMFLTGGYTF.

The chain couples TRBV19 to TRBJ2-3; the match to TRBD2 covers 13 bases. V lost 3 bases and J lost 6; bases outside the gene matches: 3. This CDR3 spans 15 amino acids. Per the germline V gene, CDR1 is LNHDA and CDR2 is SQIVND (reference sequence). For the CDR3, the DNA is TGTGCCAGTAGTATGAGGACTAGCGGGAGCGATACGCAGTATTTT. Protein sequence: CASSMRTSGSDTQYF.

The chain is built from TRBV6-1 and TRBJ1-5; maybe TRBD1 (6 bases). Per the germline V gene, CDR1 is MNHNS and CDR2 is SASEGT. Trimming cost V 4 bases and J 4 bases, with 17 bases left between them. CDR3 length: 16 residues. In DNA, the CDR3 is TGTGCCAGCAGTGGGTTACAGGTCCAGGGGAATCAGCCCCAGCATTTT. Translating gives CASSGLQVQGNQPQHF.

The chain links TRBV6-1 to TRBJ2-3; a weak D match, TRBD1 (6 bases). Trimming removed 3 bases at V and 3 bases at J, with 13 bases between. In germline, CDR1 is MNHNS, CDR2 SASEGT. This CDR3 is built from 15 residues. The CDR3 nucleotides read TGTGCCAGCAGTGATGTGGGACACGGTACAGATACGCAGTATTTT. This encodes CASSDVGHGTDTQYF.

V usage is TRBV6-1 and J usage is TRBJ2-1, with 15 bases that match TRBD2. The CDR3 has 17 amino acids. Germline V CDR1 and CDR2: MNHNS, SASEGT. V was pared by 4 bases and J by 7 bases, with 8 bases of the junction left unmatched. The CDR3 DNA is TGTGCCAGCAGTGGGGGACTAGCGGGAGGAATAGGAAATGAGCAGTTCTTC. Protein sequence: CASSGGLAGGIGNEQFF.

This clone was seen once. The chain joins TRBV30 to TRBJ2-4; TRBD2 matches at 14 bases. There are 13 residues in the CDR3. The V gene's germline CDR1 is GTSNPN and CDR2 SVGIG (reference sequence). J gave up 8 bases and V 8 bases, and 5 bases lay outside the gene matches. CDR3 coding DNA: TGTGCCGGGACTAGCGGGAGTAGTGACATTCAGTACTTC. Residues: CAGTSGSSDIQYF.

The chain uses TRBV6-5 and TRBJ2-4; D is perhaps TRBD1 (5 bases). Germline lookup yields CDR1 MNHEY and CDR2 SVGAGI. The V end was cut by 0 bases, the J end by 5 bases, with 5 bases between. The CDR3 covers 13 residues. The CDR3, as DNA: TGTGCCAGCAGTTACTCGGGGCAAAACATTCAGTACTTC. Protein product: CASSYSGQNIQYF.

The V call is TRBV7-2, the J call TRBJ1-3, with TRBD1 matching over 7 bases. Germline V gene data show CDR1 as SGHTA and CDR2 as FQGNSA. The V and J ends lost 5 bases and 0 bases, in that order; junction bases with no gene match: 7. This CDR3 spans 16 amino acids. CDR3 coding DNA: TGTGCCAGCAGCCCGACAGGGTTAAGCTCTGGAAACACCATATATTTT. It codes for CASSPTGLSSGNTIYF.

The CDR3 sequence: CASSQGLAGYEQYF. The CDR3 bases are TGTGCCAGCAGTCAGGGACTAGCGGGATACGAGCAGTACTTC. The chain joins TRBV27 to TRBJ2-7; 13 positions agree with TRBD2. V lost 5 bases, J lost 4 bases, and 2 bases stayed unmatched. The CDR3 spans 14 residues. Germline V gene lookup returns CDR1 MNHEY and CDR2 SMNVEV (reference sequence).

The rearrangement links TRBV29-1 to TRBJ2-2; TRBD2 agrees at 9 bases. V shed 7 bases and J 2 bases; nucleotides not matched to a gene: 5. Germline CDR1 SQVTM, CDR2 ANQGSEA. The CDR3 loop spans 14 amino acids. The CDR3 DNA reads TGCAGCGGTAGCGGGAGTCTCAACACCGGGGAGCTGTTTTTT. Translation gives CSGSGSLNTGELFF.

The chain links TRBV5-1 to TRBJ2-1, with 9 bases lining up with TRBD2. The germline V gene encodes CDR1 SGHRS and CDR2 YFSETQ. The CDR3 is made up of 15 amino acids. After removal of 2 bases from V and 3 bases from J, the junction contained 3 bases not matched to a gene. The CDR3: CASSLGREGYNEQFF. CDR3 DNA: TGCGCCAGCAGCTTAGGGCGGGAGGGCTACAATGAGCAGTTCTTC.

The CDR3 sequence is CTSPHAGEGAETQYF. The CDR3 DNA is TGCACCAGCCCCCACGCTGGGGAAGGGGCAGAGACCCAGTACTTC. The rearrangement uses TRBV1 and TRBJ2-5; the table's D call of TRBD1 was not tested on the DNA. TRBV1 constitutes a pseudogene. This CDR3 is 15 amino acids long.

CDR3 region: CAWGAQGGYGYTF. The CDR3 DNA reads as TGTGCCTGGGGGGCACAGGGCGGTTATGGCTACACCTTC. The rearrangement joins TRBV30 to TRBJ1-2, with D perhaps matching TRBD1 (6 bases). The CDR3 is 13 amino acids. Germline CDR1 reads GTSNPN; CDR2 reads SVGIG (reference sequence). Trimming took off 5 bases at V and 5 bases at J, with 15 bases between the two ends.

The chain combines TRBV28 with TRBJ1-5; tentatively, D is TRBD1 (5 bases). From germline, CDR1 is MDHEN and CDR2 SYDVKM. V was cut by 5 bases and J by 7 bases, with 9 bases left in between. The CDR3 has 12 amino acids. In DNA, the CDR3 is TGTGCCAGCAGTACTCGACAGCAGCCCCAGCATTTT. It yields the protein CASSTRQQPQHF.

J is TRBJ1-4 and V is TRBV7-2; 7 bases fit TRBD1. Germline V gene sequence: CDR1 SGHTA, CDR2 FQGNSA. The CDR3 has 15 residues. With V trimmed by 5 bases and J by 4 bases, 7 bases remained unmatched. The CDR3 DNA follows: TGTGCCAGCAGCCCCCGACAGGGCCTTAATGAAAAACTGTTTTTT. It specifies CASSPRQGLNEKLFF.

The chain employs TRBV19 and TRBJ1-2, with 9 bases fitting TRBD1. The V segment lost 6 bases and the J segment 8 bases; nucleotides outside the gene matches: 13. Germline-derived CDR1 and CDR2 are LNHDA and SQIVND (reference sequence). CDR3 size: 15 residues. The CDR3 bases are TGTGCCAGTAGCCCCTCTCCGGGACAGGGCTTGGGCTACACCTTC. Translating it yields CASSPSPGQGLGYTF.

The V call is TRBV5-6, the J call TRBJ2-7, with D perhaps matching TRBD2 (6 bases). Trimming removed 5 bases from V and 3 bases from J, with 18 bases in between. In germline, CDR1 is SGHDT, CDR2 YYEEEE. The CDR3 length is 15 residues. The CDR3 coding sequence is TGTGCCAGCAGTCCGCTCCGGGACTTCGTCTACGAGCAGTACTTC. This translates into CASSPLRDFVYEQYF.

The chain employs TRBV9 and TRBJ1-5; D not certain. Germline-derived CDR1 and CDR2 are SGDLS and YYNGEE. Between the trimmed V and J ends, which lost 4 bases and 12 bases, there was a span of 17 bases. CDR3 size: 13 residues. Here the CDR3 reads CASSQNLEGLQHF. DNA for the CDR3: TGTGCCAGCAGCCAGAATTTGGAAGGACTCCAGCATTTT.

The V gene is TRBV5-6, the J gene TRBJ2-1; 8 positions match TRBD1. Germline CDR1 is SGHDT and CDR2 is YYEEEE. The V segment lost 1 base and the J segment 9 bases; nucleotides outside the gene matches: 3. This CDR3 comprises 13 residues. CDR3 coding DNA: TGTGCCAGCAGCTTGCGCAGGGGGCGTGAGCAGTTCTTC. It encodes CASSLRRGREQFF.

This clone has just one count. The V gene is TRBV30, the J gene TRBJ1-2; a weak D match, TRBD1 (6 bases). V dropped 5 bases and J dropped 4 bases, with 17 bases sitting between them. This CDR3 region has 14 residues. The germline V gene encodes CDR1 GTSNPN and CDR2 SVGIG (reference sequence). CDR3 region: CAWWEGQGFYGYTF. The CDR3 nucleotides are TGTGCCTGGTGGGAGGGGCAGGGGTTCTATGGCTACACCTTC.

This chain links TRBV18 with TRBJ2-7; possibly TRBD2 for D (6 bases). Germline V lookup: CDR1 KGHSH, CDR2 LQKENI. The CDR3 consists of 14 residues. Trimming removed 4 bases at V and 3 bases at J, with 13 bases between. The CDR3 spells CASSQGLAHYEQYF. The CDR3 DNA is TGTGCCAGCTCACAAGGGCTAGCGCACTACGAGCAGTACTTC.

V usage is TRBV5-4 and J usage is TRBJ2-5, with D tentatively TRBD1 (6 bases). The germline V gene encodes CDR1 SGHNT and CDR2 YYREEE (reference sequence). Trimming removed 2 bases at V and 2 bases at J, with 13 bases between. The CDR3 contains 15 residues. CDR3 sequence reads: CASSFTGTLQETQYF. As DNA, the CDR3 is TGTGCCAGCAGCTTTACCGGGACACTTCAAGAGACCCAGTACTTC. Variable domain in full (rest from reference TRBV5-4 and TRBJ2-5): ETGVTQSPTHLIKTRGQQVTLRCSSQSGHNTVSWYQQALGQGPQFIFQYYREEENGRGNFPPRFSGLQFPNYSSELNVNALELDDSALYLCASSFTGTLQETQYFGPGTRLLVL.

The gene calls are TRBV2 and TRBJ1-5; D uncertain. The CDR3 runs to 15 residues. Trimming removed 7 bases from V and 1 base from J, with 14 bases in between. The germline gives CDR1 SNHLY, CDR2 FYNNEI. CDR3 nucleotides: TGTGCCAGCACATTGGAGGCTAGAAGCAATCAGCCCCAGCATTTT. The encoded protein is CASTLEARSNQPQHF.

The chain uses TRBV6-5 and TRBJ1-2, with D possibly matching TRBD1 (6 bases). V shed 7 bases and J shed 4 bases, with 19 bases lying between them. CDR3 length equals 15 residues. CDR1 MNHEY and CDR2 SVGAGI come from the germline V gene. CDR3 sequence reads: CASTRFKGGSYGYTF. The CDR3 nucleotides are TGTGCCAGCACCCGCTTTAAAGGGGGAAGCTATGGCTACACCTTC.

This CDR3 reads CASTWSPGTGSVSYEQYF. The DNA of the CDR3 is TGTGCCAGCACCTGGAGTCCCGGGACAGGGTCGGTATCCTACGAGCAGTACTTC. The chain joins TRBV7-3 to TRBJ2-7, with TRBD1 matching 9 bases. Germline V lookup: CDR1 SGHTA, CDR2 FQGTGA. V lost 7 bases to trimming and J lost 1 base; unmatched junction nucleotides: 17. The CDR3 spans 18 residues.

CDR3 region: CSATASYNEQFF. The CDR3 bases are TGCAGCGCGACAGCCTCCTACAATGAGCAGTTCTTC. The V gene is TRBV29-1, the J gene TRBJ2-1; tentatively, D is TRBD1 (5 bases). This CDR3 has 12 amino acids. CDR1 and CDR2 from the germline V gene are SQVTM and ANQGSEA. V was trimmed by 7 bases and J by 0 bases, leaving 7 bases between them.

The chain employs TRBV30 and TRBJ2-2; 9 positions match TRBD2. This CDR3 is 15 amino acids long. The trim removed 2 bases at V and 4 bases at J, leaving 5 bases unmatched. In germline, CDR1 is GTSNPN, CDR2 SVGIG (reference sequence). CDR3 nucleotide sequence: TGTGCCTGGAGTTTAGCGGGAGTGGGCACCGGGGAGCTGTTTTTT. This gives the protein CAWSLAGVGTGELFF.

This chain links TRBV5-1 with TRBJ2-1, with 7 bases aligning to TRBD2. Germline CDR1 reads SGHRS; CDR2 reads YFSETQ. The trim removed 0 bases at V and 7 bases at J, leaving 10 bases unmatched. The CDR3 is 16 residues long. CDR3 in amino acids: CASSLGAGVVGNEQFF. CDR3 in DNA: TGCGCCAGCAGCTTGGGGGCGGGAGTTGTTGGGAATGAGCAGTTCTTC.

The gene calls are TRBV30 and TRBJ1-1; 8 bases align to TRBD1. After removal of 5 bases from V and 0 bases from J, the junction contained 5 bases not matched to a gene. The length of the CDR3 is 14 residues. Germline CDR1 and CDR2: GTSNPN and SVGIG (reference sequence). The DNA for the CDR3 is TGTGCCTGGGAATACAGGGGGGTGAACACTGAAGCTTTCTTT. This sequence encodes CAWEYRGVNTEAFF. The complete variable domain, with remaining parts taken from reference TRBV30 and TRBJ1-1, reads SQTIHQWPATLVQPVGSPLSLECTVEGTSNPNLYWYRQAAGRGLQLLFYSVGIGQISSEVPQNLSASRPQDRQFILSSKKLLLSDSGFYLCAWEYRGVNTEAFFGQGTRLTVV.